The 27 T cell receptor beta chains below come from one sample, sequenced in a study of patients and donors after allogeneic stem cell transplantation. TCRdb analysed the RT-PCR reads with MiXCR anew, one entry per CDR3 protein. Of about a million distinct CDR3 sequences listed, roughly 17% are singletons. Sequencing was done on a sample of blood, either unsorted or a sorted T cell fraction (not recorded which). The receptors come from a human donor who was either an allogeneic HSCT recipient or a stem cell or donor lymphocyte infusion donor (not recorded which). It is not recorded whose cells these are; they may come from a transplant donor.

The chain carries TRBV5-6 and TRBJ1-2; 10 bases align to TRBD1. V dropped 0 bases and J dropped 7; count of bases not matched to a gene: 12. Looked up from germline, CDR1 is SGHDT and CDR2 is YYEEEE. The CDR3 length is 17 residues. This chain's CDR3 is CASSLGETGGARFGYTF. CDR3 nucleotides: TGTGCCAGCAGCTTGGGAGAGACAGGGGGCGCCCGATTTGGCTACACCTTC.

This chain uses TRBV7-8 with TRBJ2-1, with 7 bases lining up with TRBD2. The V gene end was trimmed by 3 bases and the J gene end by 3 bases; junction bases not matched to a gene: 8. The CDR3 totals 16 residues. Germline V gene data show CDR1 as SGHVS and CDR2 as FQNEAQ. CDR3 sequence (DNA): TGTGCCAGCAGCTTCCTAAGCGGGAAGCTCTACAATGAGCAGTTCTTC. As protein: CASSFLSGKLYNEQFF.

The chain uses TRBV15 and TRBJ2-2; 10 nucleotides line up with TRBD1. The CDR3 sequence is 16 residues long. Germline loops: CDR1 LNHNV, CDR2 YYDKDF (reference sequence). With 3 bases clipped from V and 2 bases from J, the junction kept 3 bases outside the gene matches. The CDR3 nucleotides read TGTGCCACCAGCAGTCGACAGGGGGCAAACACCGGGGAGCTGTTTTTT. This gives the protein CATSSRQGANTGELFF.

This chain joins TRBV9 and TRBJ2-7, with D possibly TRBD1 on 5 matching bases. The V end lost 0 bases, the J end lost 2 bases, and 15 bases lay between the germline ends. CDR1 SGDLS and CDR2 YYNGEE come from the germline V gene. CDR3 length equals 16 residues. The CDR3 sequence is CASSVGWAGLTYEQYF. CDR3 nucleotide sequence: TGTGCCAGCAGCGTAGGATGGGCAGGGCTAACCTACGAGCAGTACTTC.

The chain employs TRBV5-1 and TRBJ2-1, with 9 bases that match TRBD1. CDR1 is SGHRS and CDR2 is YFSETQ in the germline V gene. The CDR3 is made up of 16 amino acids. Losses at the gene ends were 4 bases for V and 3 bases for J; bases not matched to a gene: 8. In DNA form, the CDR3 reads TGCGCCAGCAGCACCGGGACAGGGATTGGCTACAATGAGCAGTTCTTC. It encodes CASSTGTGIGYNEQFF.

The chain links TRBV7-6 to TRBJ1-3; tentatively, D is TRBD1 (5 bases). CDR1 SGHVS and CDR2 FNYEAQ come from the germline V gene. V was trimmed by 4 bases and J by 0 bases, leaving 7 bases between them. The CDR3 consists of 14 residues. The CDR3 nucleotides are TGTGCCAGCAGCTGGGGACCCTCTGGAAACACCATATATTTT. Its translation: CASSWGPSGNTIYF.

This clonotype came up a few times. This chain uses TRBV11-2 with TRBJ1-4, with 9 bases lining up with TRBD1. In germline, CDR1 is SGHAT, CDR2 FQNNGV. With V trimmed by 3 bases and J by 0 bases, 14 bases remained unmatched. The CDR3 is 20 amino acids. The CDR3 spells CASSFGWGQGLPTTNEKLFF. The CDR3 DNA follows: TGTGCCAGCAGCTTCGGTTGGGGACAGGGACTACCCACAACTAATGAAAAACTGTTTTTT.

The chain is built from TRBV4-3 and TRBJ2-5; TRBD1 aligns across 7 bases. Trimming cost V 4 bases and J 1 base; bases outside gene matches: 9. The germline CDR1 and CDR2 sequences are LGHNA and YSLEER. The CDR3 loop spans 16 amino acids. CDR3 coding DNA: TGCGCCAGCAGCCTATCGACAGGGAAGGGCCAAGAGACCCAGTACTTC. Translated: CASSLSTGKGQETQYF.

The rearrangement joins TRBV10-3 to TRBJ2-1, with D perhaps assigned TRBD1 or TRBD2 (6 bases each). This CDR3 has 17 amino acids. Germline CDR1 reads ENHRY; CDR2 reads SYGVKD. V lost 3 bases and J 0 bases, leaving 15 bases between the germline ends. The CDR3 nucleotides are TGTGCCATCAGTGATTCTCCAGGGGAGGACTCCTACAATGAGCAGTTCTTC. Protein sequence: CAISDSPGEDSYNEQFF.

This clonotype was picked up a small number of times. The chain combines TRBV13 with TRBJ2-5; TRBD1 might be the D (6 bases). CDR1 is PRHDT, CDR2 FYEKMQ, per germline (reference sequence). V gave up 0 bases and J gave up 5 bases, with 19 bases separating them. The CDR3 has 17 amino acids. CDR3 sequence reads: CASSLGVLGATGETQYF. The CDR3 DNA is TGTGCCAGCAGCTTAGGGGTCCTGGGGGCAACGGGGGAGACCCAGTACTTC. Variable domain in full (rest from reference TRBV13 and TRBJ2-5): AAGVIQSPRHLIKEKRETATLKCYPIPRHDTVYWYQQGPGQDPQFLISFYEKMQSDKGSIPDRFSAQQFSDYHSELNMSSLELGDSALYFCASSLGVLGATGETQYFGPGTRLLVL.

The CDR3 nucleotides read TGTGCCATCAGTCGACAGGGCGGCTACACCTTC. Protein sequence: CAISRQGGYTF. The gene calls are TRBV10-3 and TRBJ1-2, with 7 positions matching TRBD1. Germline loops: CDR1 ENHRY, CDR2 SYGVKD. The CDR3 covers 11 residues. With 5 bases clipped from V and 8 bases from J, the junction kept 2 bases outside the gene matches.

This clonotype has at least ten counts. The V gene is TRBV12-3 or TRBV12-4, the J gene TRBJ1-2, with 8 positions matching TRBD1. Trimming cost V 3 bases and J 6 bases; bases outside gene matches: 3. This CDR3 is 13 amino acids long. CDR3 loop: CASSFRGQDGYTF. The CDR3 DNA reads TGTGCCAGCAGTTTTAGGGGACAGGATGGCTACACCTTC.

The rearrangement links TRBV7-8 to TRBJ1-3, with TRBD1 matching over 8 bases. Germline-derived CDR1 and CDR2 are SGHVS and FQNEAQ. CDR3 length: 18 residues. The ends lost 5 bases at V and 0 bases at J; junction bases unmatched: 12. Written as DNA, the CDR3 is TGTGCCAGCAGCCCGGACAGGGTCTTTTCTGCCTCTGGAAACACCATATATTTT. Protein sequence: CASSPDRVFSASGNTIYF.

In this sample, this clonotype turned up a few times. The chain uses TRBV24-1 and TRBJ2-2; D gene ambiguous. Trimming stripped 0 bases from V and 0 bases from J, with 7 bases between. This CDR3 has 16 amino acids. Per germline, CDR1 KGHDR and CDR2 SFDVKD. The CDR3 bases are TGTGCCACCAGTGATTTGACAGCGCCGAACACCGGGGAGCTGTTTTTT. Translation: CATSDLTAPNTGELFF.

In its sample, this clonotype was seen a few times. The chain uses TRBV12-3 or TRBV12-4 and TRBJ2-2; 10 positions agree with TRBD1. This CDR3 region has 18 residues. With 1 base clipped from V and 4 bases from J, the junction kept 9 bases outside the gene matches. Written as DNA, the CDR3 is TGTGCCAGCAGTTTAGGACAGGGGGCAGCGCCCTTCACCGGGGAGCTGTTTTTT. The encoded protein is CASSLGQGAAPFTGELFF.

This chain's CDR3 is CASSLARTGQLRNQPQHF. The CDR3 bases are TGTGCCAGCAGTTTAGCTCGGACAGGGCAATTACGGAATCAGCCCCAGCATTTT. The V and J genes are TRBV12-3 or TRBV12-4 and TRBJ1-5; TRBD1 agrees at 8 bases. This CDR3 contains 18 residues. The V gene end was trimmed by 0 bases and the J gene end by 4 bases; junction bases not matched to a gene: 11.

The chain couples TRBV20-1 to TRBJ1-1, with 12 bases matching TRBD1. CDR1 and CDR2 from the germline V gene are DFQATT and SNEGSKA (reference sequence). The CDR3 is made up of 16 amino acids. V dropped 1 base and J dropped 9; count of bases not matched to a gene: 12. The CDR3 is CSARGGQGASGFKAFF. CDR3 nucleotides: TGCAGTGCTAGAGGGGGACAGGGGGCATCAGGATTTAAAGCTTTCTTT.

The genes are TRBV28 and TRBJ2-5; weak D call: TRBD2 (5 bases). V gave up 3 bases and J gave up 1 base, with 15 bases separating them. The length of the CDR3 is 16 residues. Per the germline V gene, CDR1 is MDHEN and CDR2 is SYDVKM. CDR3 nucleotides: TGTGCCAGCAGTTTTCTCGGGGAACCCCTCCAAGAGACCCAGTACTTC. Translation: CASSFLGEPLQETQYF. Complete variable domain (other parts from reference TRBV28 and TRBJ2-5): DVKVTQSSRYLVKRTGEKVFLECVQDMDHENMFWYRQDPGLGLRLIYFSYDVKMKEKGDIPEGYSVSREKKERFSLILESASTNQTSMYLCASSFLGEPLQETQYFGPGTRLLVL.

This clonotype was detected only a few times. The gene calls are TRBV6-2 or TRBV6-3 and TRBJ1-5; tentatively, D is TRBD1 (5 bases). The ends were cut back, 0 bases at V and 0 bases at J, with 12 bases in the middle. The CDR3 loop spans 17 amino acids. Per germline, CDR1 MNHEY and CDR2 SVGEGT. The CDR3, as DNA: TGTGCCAGCAGTTACTCGTTCAGGGCAAATAGCAATCAGCCCCAGCATTTT. It encodes CASSYSFRANSNQPQHF.

This clonotype turned up a few times. The V gene is TRBV5-1, the J gene TRBJ2-5, with TRBD1 matching over 7 bases. The junction had 7 bases not matched to a gene; V was cut back by 0 bases and J by 5 bases. The germline V gene has CDR1 SGHRS and CDR2 YFSETQ. This CDR3 has 15 residues. Here the CDR3 DNA reads TGCGCCAGCAGCTTGGGGAGGACAGGACCGGAGACCCAGTACTTC. Amino acid sequence: CASSLGRTGPETQYF. The full variable domain, with the rest looked up from reference TRBV5-1 and TRBJ2-5, is KAGVTQTPRYLIKTRGQQVTLSCSPISGHRSVSWYQQTPGQGLQFLFEYFSETQRNKGNFPGRFSGRQFSNSRSEMNVSTLELGDSALYLCASSLGRTGPETQYFGPGTRLLVL.

This clonotype was found many times. The rearrangement links TRBV12-3 or TRBV12-4 to TRBJ2-1; D remains ambiguous. V was trimmed by 5 bases and J by 4 bases, leaving 18 bases between them. The length of the CDR3 is 16 residues. CDR3 sequence (DNA): TGTGCCAGCAGTCCCAAAGCCCGGACGGCTTACAATGAGCAGTTCTTC. It specifies CASSPKARTAYNEQFF.

The chain has TRBV6-5 and TRBJ2-3; D remains ambiguous. CDR3 size: 12 residues. The germline CDR1 and CDR2 sequences are MNHEY and SVGAGI. V lost 6 bases and J lost 4, with 8 bases in between. CDR3 DNA sequence: TGTGCCAGCAGATTAGGCCCAGATACGCAGTATTTT. Protein sequence: CASRLGPDTQYF.

In its sample, this clonotype was seen once. The chain employs TRBV21-1 and TRBJ2-3; the table's TRBD2 call for D was not verified on the DNA. TRBV21-1 is reported as a pseudogene. The CDR3 consists of 18 residues. CDR3 loop: CASSSPGLAGESTDTQYF. CDR3 nucleotides: TGTGCCAGCAGCTCCCCGGGACTAGCGGGAGAAAGCACAGATACGCAGTATTTT.

Ten or more counts support this clonotype. The V gene is TRBV29-1, the J gene TRBJ2-1, with 11 bases lining up with TRBD2. CDR3 size: 13 residues. J lost 4 bases, V lost 7 bases, and 3 bases had no gene match. The germline V gene encodes CDR1 SQVTM and CDR2 ANQGSEA. The CDR3 reads CSETSGGYNEQFF. The CDR3 DNA follows: TGCAGCGAAACTAGCGGGGGTTACAATGAGCAGTTCTTC.

This clonotype has a count of ten or more. V usage is TRBV7-9 and J usage is TRBJ1-2; D is ambiguous. Germline lookup yields CDR1 SEHNR and CDR2 FQNEAQ (reference sequence). The CDR3 is 15 residues long. The V end was cut by 5 bases, the J end by 5 bases, with 18 bases between. The CDR3 nucleotides are TGTGCCAGCAGCCCTTCAGGTGTGCCCTATTATGGCTACACCTTC. Encoded protein: CASSPSGVPYYGYTF. The whole variable domain, remainder taken from reference TRBV7-9 and TRBJ1-2, is DTGVSQNPRHKITKRGQNVTFRCDPISEHNRLYWYRQTLGQGPEFLTYFQNEAQLEKSRLLSDRFSAERPKGSFSTLEIQRTEQGDSAMYLCASSPSGVPYYGYTFGSGTRLTVV.

V and J are TRBV18 and TRBJ1-2, with D uncertain. V was cut by 6 bases and J by 4 bases, with 12 bases left in between. The CDR3 sequence is 13 residues long. Germline V CDR1 and CDR2: KGHSH, LQKENI. The CDR3 region has the DNA TGTGCCAGCTCCGCTCGACCCGCCTATGGCTACACCTTC. It is translated as CASSARPAYGYTF. Full variable domain (outside the CDR3, taken from reference TRBV18 and TRBJ1-2): NAGVMQNPRHLVRRRGQEARLRCSPMKGHSHVYWYRQLPEEGLKFMVYLQKENIIDESGMPKERFSAEFPKEGPSILRIQQVVRGDSAAYFCASSARPAYGYTFGSGTRLTVV.

This clonotype was counted between two and nine times. This chain links TRBV4-3 with TRBJ1-5; D is perhaps TRBD1 (5 bases). The CDR3 runs to 14 residues. V dropped 0 bases and J dropped 8 bases, with 11 bases sitting between them. From germline, CDR1 is LGHNA and CDR2 YSLEER. The CDR3 DNA is TGCGCCAGCAGCCAAGAATCAGGGTCAAAGCCCCAGCATTTT. Translation gives CASSQESGSKPQHF.